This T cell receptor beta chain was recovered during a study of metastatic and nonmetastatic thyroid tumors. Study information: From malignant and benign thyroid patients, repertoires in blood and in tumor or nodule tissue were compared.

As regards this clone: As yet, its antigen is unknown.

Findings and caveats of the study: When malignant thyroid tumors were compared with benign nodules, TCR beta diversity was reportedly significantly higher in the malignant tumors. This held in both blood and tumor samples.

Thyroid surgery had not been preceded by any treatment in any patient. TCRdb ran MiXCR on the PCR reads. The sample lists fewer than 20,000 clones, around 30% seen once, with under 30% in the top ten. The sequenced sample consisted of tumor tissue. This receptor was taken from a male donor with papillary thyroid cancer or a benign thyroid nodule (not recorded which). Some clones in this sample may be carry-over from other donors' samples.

CDR3 sequence (DNA): TGTGCCAGCAGCTTCTTGTGGGGGGGCTACACCTTC. The encoded protein is CASSFLWGGYTF. The chain recombines TRBV6-1 with TRBJ1-2; perhaps TRBD1 as D (5 bases). The CDR3 covers 12 residues. The V gene lost 6 bases and the J gene lost 8 bases, with 13 bases spanning the gap. Germline V lookup: CDR1 MNHNS, CDR2 SASEGT.